This T cell receptor beta chain was found in a study of cytomegalovirus exposure and HLA in healthy donors. Note on this clone: As yet, its antigen is unknown.

Whole-study results and caveats: In vitro checks showed that a few CMV-associated chains really do target CMV antigens.

Trimming took off 9 bases at V and 2 bases at J, with 8 bases between the two ends. This CDR3 contains 12 residues. In germline, CDR1 is MGHRA, CDR2 YSYEKL. PCR was performed using 60 Vbeta and 13 Jbeta primers. Original handling: Later work found 65 million to 85 million unique TCR beta chains, with about 10 million shared. Measured with immunoSEQ multiplex PCR; TCRdb has only the in-frame clones, and not every one. V and J calls and clone size are copied from that table; D and trimming were computed from the DNA. The sample contains fewer than 300,000 clones, about nine tenths of which appear only once.

V gene TRBV4-1 combines with J gene TRBJ1-3; TRBD1 might be the D (5 bases). This clonotype originated in a man in his forties in good health and CMV-seropositive. Specimen: PBMCs. The CDR3 loop is CASRGTGNTIYF. The DNA for the CDR3 is TGCGCCAGTCGGGGGACTGGAAACACCATATATTTT.